Below are 26 T cell receptor beta chains sequenced from a single sample in a study of identical twins. TCRdb called the 5' RACE reads again in MiXCR, with one record for every CDR3 protein. Here the sample spans more than 350,000 distinct CDR3 sequences, approximately 9.1% being singletons. Specimen: naive T cells sorted from blood. These receptors were obtained from a woman between 50 and 59 years old in good health.

The chain uses TRBV24-1 and TRBJ2-1; D ambiguous. V was trimmed by 6 bases and J by 6 bases, leaving 11 bases between them. The length of the CDR3 is 13 residues. CDR1 and CDR2 (germline): KGHDR, SFDVKD. The CDR3 here is CATSTYSSNEQFF. CDR3 bases: TGTGCCACCAGTACTTACAGCAGCAATGAGCAGTTCTTC.

This clonotype was found many times. The chain recombines TRBV9 with TRBJ2-2, with unresolved D. This CDR3 spans 13 amino acids. The germline CDR1 and CDR2 sequences are SGDLS and YYNGEE. The V and J ends lost 0 bases and 4 bases respectively, with 4 bases between them. Written as DNA, the CDR3 is TGTGCCAGCAGCGTAGATCCCACCGGGGAGCTGTTTTTT. Translation: CASSVDPTGELFF. The full variable domain, rest sourced from reference TRBV9 and TRBJ2-2, is DSGVTQTPKHLITATGQRVTLRCSPRSGDLSVYWYQQSLDQGLQFLIQYYNGEERAKGNILERFSAQQFPDLHSELNLSSLELGDSALYFCASSVDPTGELFFGEGSRLTVL.

The rearrangement joins TRBV9 to TRBJ2-1, with D possibly being TRBD2 (5 bases). V was cut by 1 base and J by 7 bases, with 12 bases left in between. Germline loops: CDR1 SGDLS, CDR2 YYNGEE. This CDR3 spans 14 amino acids. CDR3 in amino acids: CASSVLIARNEQFF. CDR3 sequence (DNA): TGTGCCAGCAGCGTACTGATAGCGAGAAATGAGCAGTTCTTC.

The chain is built from TRBV12-3 or TRBV12-4 and TRBJ1-4, with unresolved D. With 2 bases removed from V and 7 bases from J, the gap between germline ends came to 8 bases. CDR3 length: 13 residues. In DNA form, the CDR3 reads TGTGCCAGCAGTTTATCGGGGTCTGAAAAACTGTTTTTT. It codes for CASSLSGSEKLFF.

This clonotype turned up a few times. This rearrangement joins TRBV27 to TRBJ2-1; 10 nucleotides match TRBD2. This CDR3 has 15 amino acids. Looked up from germline, CDR1 is MNHEY and CDR2 is SMNVEV (reference sequence). V gave up 7 bases and J gave up 8 bases; unmatched junction bases: 11. CDR3 region: CASISSGRKRYEQFF. CDR3 nucleotides: TGTGCCAGCATATCTAGCGGGAGAAAAAGGTATGAGCAGTTCTTC.

This chain connects TRBV10-3 to TRBJ2-3; D is uncertain. Trimming left V 5 bases short and J 1 base short, with 7 bases between. This CDR3 has 13 residues. The germline CDR1 and CDR2 sequences are ENHRY and SYGVKD. The DNA for the CDR3 is TGTGCCATCAGTCGGACCCGCACAGATACGCAGTATTTT. Residues: CAISRTRTDTQYF.

The V and J genes are TRBV21-1 and TRBJ2-5; the table's D call, TRBD2, was not checked against the DNA. TRBV21-1 is marked as a pseudogene. This CDR3 region has 15 residues. CDR3 coding DNA: TGTGCCAGCAGCCGAACGGTAGGGGATCTCGAGACCCAGTACTTC. Translation gives CASSRTVGDLETQYF.

This chain connects TRBV5-6 to TRBJ2-3; D might be TRBD1 (5 bases). The germline gives CDR1 SGHDT, CDR2 YYEEEE. V was trimmed by 7 bases and J by 2 bases, leaving 17 bases between them. The CDR3 runs 15 residues. CDR3 nucleotides: TGTGCCAGCCAGTCAGGTGACAGATACACAGATACGCAGTATTTT. It codes for CASQSGDRYTDTQYF.

The rearrangement links TRBV10-2 to TRBJ2-3, with D hard to call. From germline, CDR1 is WSHSY and CDR2 SAAADI. This CDR3 has 15 residues. V was shortened by 2 bases and J by 1 base, with 10 bases between the two germline ends. Here the CDR3 reads CASSEDWQGTDTQYF. DNA for the CDR3: TGCGCCAGCAGTGAGGACTGGCAGGGCACAGATACGCAGTATTTT.

The chain combines TRBV7-2 with TRBJ2-4, with D perhaps TRBD1 (5 bases). Deletions cut 0 bases from V and 1 base from J, with 7 bases between. Germline assignment: CDR1 SGHTA and CDR2 FQGNSA. The CDR3 runs to 15 residues. The CDR3 is CASSLAGVAKNIQYF. The CDR3 DNA sequence: TGTGCCAGCAGCTTAGCAGGGGTTGCCAAAAACATTCAGTACTTC. The whole variable domain, remainder taken from reference TRBV7-2 and TRBJ2-4, is GAGVSQSPSNKVTEKGKDVELRCDPISGHTALYWYRQSLGQGLEFLIYFQGNSAPDKSGLPSDRFSAERTGGSVSTLTIQRTQQEDSAVYLCASSLAGVAKNIQYFGAGTRLSVL.

Regarding this clonotype: As the CDR3 is not closed by the conserved phenylalanine or tryptophan, this likely results from a read error. This chain connects TRBV10-3 to TRBJ2-5; no firm D call. This CDR3 is built from 13 residues. V lost 5 bases, J lost 5 bases, and 12 bases lay in between. Germline CDR1 reads ENHRY; CDR2 reads SYGVKD. The CDR3 loop reads CAISHVPGETQYC. CDR3 coding DNA: TGTGCCATCAGTCATGTCCCTGGGGAGACCCAGTACTGC.

This clonotype was counted only a few times. For the CDR3, the DNA is TGCAGTGCTAGACCGACTAGCGGGAACTACGAGCAGTACGTC. The encoded protein is CSARPTSGNYEQYV. The chain combines TRBV20-1 with TRBJ2-7; TRBD2 matches 11 bases. Germline CDR1 reads DFQATT; CDR2 reads SNEGSKA (reference sequence). The CDR3 runs 14 residues. V shed 2 bases, J shed 3 bases, and the junction held 3 bases outside the gene matches.

This clonotype was seen a few times. The V and J genes are TRBV5-1 and TRBJ2-3, with a possible D match to TRBD2 (6 bases). The CDR3 runs 14 residues. V was clipped by 9 bases and J by 5 bases, with 19 bases between them. Per the germline V gene, CDR1 is SGHRS and CDR2 is YFSETQ. The CDR3 region has the DNA TGCGCCACCCATCCCGGGTCGGGGGTAGATACGCAGTATTTT. This encodes CATHPGSGVDTQYF.

The chain carries TRBV7-9 and TRBJ2-3; the match to TRBD2 covers 8 bases. Germline loops: CDR1 SEHNR, CDR2 FQNEAQ (reference sequence). Germline trimming cut 3 bases from V and 2 bases from J; bases unmatched to any gene: 4. The CDR3 totals 15 residues. The CDR3 DNA reads TGTGCCAGCAGCTTTGGTAGCGGGACCACAGATACGCAGTATTTT. Protein product: CASSFGSGTTDTQYF.

This clonotype was detected many times. V gene TRBV27 combines with J gene TRBJ2-7, with TRBD2 identical over 7 bases. CDR1 is MNHEY and CDR2 is SMNVEV in the germline V gene (reference sequence). The CDR3 has 13 amino acids. V shed 6 bases, J shed 2 bases, and the junction held 4 bases outside the gene matches. CDR3 nucleotides: TGTGCCAGCAGAAACAGCGGGGCCTACGAGCAGTACGTC. Its translation is CASRNSGAYEQYV.

The V and J genes are TRBV20-1 and TRBJ2-5, with D perhaps TRBD2 (5 bases). Germline CDR1 DFQATT, CDR2 SNEGSKA (reference sequence). The V end lost 3 bases, the J end lost 5 bases, and 13 bases lay between the germline ends. There are 13 residues in the CDR3. CDR3 amino acids: CSASRIEGETQYF. For the CDR3, the DNA is TGCAGTGCTAGTCGTATAGAGGGCGAGACCCAGTACTTC.

This clonotype showed up just a few times. V is TRBV29-1 and J is TRBJ2-5; TRBD2 aligns across 7 bases. V lost 4 bases and J lost 1; bases outside the gene matches: 6. Germline CDR1 is SQVTM and CDR2 is ANQGSEA. The CDR3 runs to 14 residues. In DNA, the CDR3 is TGCAGCGTTGGCCGAGCGGGACCCCAAGAGACCCAGTACTTC. Protein product: CSVGRAGPQETQYF.

This clonotype was counted only a few times. V usage is TRBV4-1 and J usage is TRBJ1-1, with a possible D match to TRBD1 (6 bases). This CDR3 is 15 amino acids long. CDR1 is MGHRA, CDR2 YSYEKL, per germline. The ends were cut back, 0 bases at V and 5 bases at J, with 13 bases in the middle. The CDR3 nucleotides are TGCGCCAGCAGCCAAGAAGCGGGGGGCGCGACTGAAGCTTTCTTT. This codes for CASSQEAGGATEAFF.

This clonotype was observed many times. The chain joins TRBV14 to TRBJ2-1; 14 nucleotides align to TRBD2. There are 16 residues in the CDR3. CDR1 and CDR2 from the germline V gene are SGHDN and FVKESK. Trimming took 4 bases from V and 9 from J; bases not matched to a gene: 8. The CDR3 region is CASSLMTSGRGGEQFF. CDR3 DNA sequence: TGTGCCAGCAGCCTTATGACTAGCGGGAGGGGTGGTGAGCAGTTCTTC.

This chain joins TRBV5-1 and TRBJ1-1; 8 bases align to TRBD1. This CDR3 has 15 amino acids. From germline, CDR1 is SGHRS and CDR2 YFSETQ. Unmatched junction bases numbered 10, after V lost 4 bases and J lost 5 bases. CDR3 amino acids: CASSPFGQGGTEAFF. Here the CDR3 DNA reads TGCGCCAGCAGCCCCTTCGGACAGGGAGGGACTGAAGCTTTCTTT.

This chain connects TRBV5-1 to TRBJ2-1; 9 bases line up with TRBD2. This CDR3 region has 17 residues. J was trimmed by 3 bases and V by 4 bases; bases with no gene match: 11. Germline values: CDR1 SGHRS, CDR2 YFSETQ. The CDR3 spells CASSLGVAGALYNEQFF. CDR3 nucleotides: TGCGCCAGCAGCCTGGGGGTAGCGGGGGCCCTCTACAATGAGCAGTTCTTC.

This clonotype was seen repeatedly, ten times or more. The CDR3 sequence: CASSLEAGGFYEQYF. Here the CDR3 DNA reads TGCGCCAGCAGCTTGGAGGCAGGAGGCTTCTACGAGCAGTACTTC. This chain connects TRBV5-1 to TRBJ2-7; tentatively, D is TRBD2 (5 bases). Germline V gives CDR1 SGHRS, CDR2 YFSETQ. There are 15 residues in the CDR3. The V end was cut by 0 bases, the J end by 3 bases, with 13 bases between.

In this sample, this clonotype turned up a few times. The J gene is TRBJ2-7, the V gene TRBV10-3; perhaps TRBD1 as D (5 bases). V was clipped by 6 bases and J by 3 bases, with 12 bases between them. Germline V gene data show CDR1 as ENHRY and CDR2 as SYGVKD. CDR3 length: 13 residues. The CDR3: CAIRMTANYEQYF. In DNA form, the CDR3 reads TGTGCCATCAGGATGACAGCCAACTACGAGCAGTACTTC.

This clonotype has just a few counts. The J gene is TRBJ2-5, the V gene TRBV6-6, with 7 bases lining up with TRBD2. The CDR3 length is 13 residues. Germline CDR1 and CDR2: MNHNY and SVGAGI (reference sequence). Germline trimming cut 5 bases from V and 4 bases from J; bases unmatched to any gene: 4. CDR3 DNA sequence: TGTGCCAGCAGTGCCGGGGGGTCAGAGACCCAGTACTTC. Its protein is CASSAGGSETQYF.

The V gene is TRBV5-1, the J gene TRBJ2-3; TRBD2 agrees at 13 bases. Germline-derived CDR1 and CDR2 are SGHRS and YFSETQ. This CDR3 has 16 residues. V lost 4 bases to trimming and J lost 3 bases; unmatched junction nucleotides: 5. CDR3 residues: CASSIGTSGKTDTQYF. In DNA, the CDR3 is TGCGCCAGCAGCATTGGGACTAGCGGGAAGACAGATACGCAGTATTTT.

This clonotype was observed many times. The chain joins TRBV2 to TRBJ2-1; the D gene is possibly TRBD2 (5 bases). Germline V lookup: CDR1 SNHLY, CDR2 FYNNEI. The CDR3 is 11 residues long. V lost 5 bases and J lost 10, with 9 bases in between. The CDR3 is CASSPRLEQFF. The CDR3, as DNA: TGTGCCAGCAGTCCCAGACTAGAGCAGTTCTTC.